Below, 28 T cell receptor beta chains from the same sample are listed, as sequenced in a study of regulatory dendritic cells for organ transplantation. Some clones are missing from TCRdb's copy, which holds only in-frame ones; the method was immunoSEQ multiplex PCR. The sample shows fewer than 40,000 clones, 80% to 95% of them seen only once. The material sequenced was naive CD8+ T cells from blood. Documented subset: CD45RA+ naive T cells. The receptors derive from a human donor in good health.

The chain has TRBV5-4 and TRBJ2-2; 13 nucleotides agree with TRBD2. Germline V gene lookup returns CDR1 SGHNT and CDR2 YYREEE (reference sequence). This CDR3 is 18 amino acids long. The V and J ends lost 0 bases and 6 bases, in that order; junction bases with no gene match: 8. The CDR3, as DNA: TGTGCCAGCAGCTTGGAGGGAGGCGGACTAGCGGGAGCCGGGGAGCTGTTTTTT. Its protein is CASSLEGGGLAGAGELFF.

The V gene is TRBV7-8, the J gene TRBJ2-5, with TRBD1 matching 7 bases. CDR1 and CDR2 (germline): SGHVS, FQNEAQ. The CDR3 extends over 15 amino acids. V shed 3 bases and J 5 bases; nucleotides not matched to a gene: 9. CDR3 loop: CASSLGQGVGETQYF. The CDR3, as DNA: TGTGCCAGCAGCTTGGGGCAGGGGGTCGGTGAGACCCAGTACTTC.

V is TRBV10-3 and J is TRBJ2-3; 7 bases fit TRBD1. CDR3 length: 14 amino acids. The germline V gene has CDR1 ENHRY and CDR2 SYGVKD. J gave up 4 bases and V 0 bases, and 1 base lay outside the gene matches. The CDR3 DNA sequence: TGTGCCATCAGTGAGTCGACAGGGCCAGATACGCAGTATTTT. This sequence encodes CAISESTGPDTQYF.

The chain links TRBV29-1 to TRBJ2-1; D might be TRBD2 (5 bases). Trimming left V 7 bases short and J 0 bases short, with 13 bases between. CDR3 size: 14 residues. Germline lookup yields CDR1 SQVTM and CDR2 ANQGSEA. The CDR3 region is CSGVGESSYNEQFF. DNA of the CDR3: TGCAGCGGAGTGGGAGAAAGCTCCTACAATGAGCAGTTCTTC.

The chain employs TRBV27 and TRBJ2-7; D is unclear. CDR3 length equals 13 residues. The V end lost 3 bases, the J end lost 2 bases, and 8 bases lay between the germline ends. Germline CDR1 and CDR2: MNHEY and SMNVEV (reference sequence). The CDR3 sequence is CASSFDGAYEQYF. Written as DNA, the CDR3 is TGTGCCAGCAGTTTTGATGGGGCCTACGAGCAGTACTTC.

This chain joins TRBV6-1 and TRBJ2-1; TRBD1 aligns across 7 bases. V lost 3 bases to trimming and J lost 6 bases; unmatched junction nucleotides: 5. The CDR3 has 14 residues. Per germline, CDR1 MNHNS and CDR2 SASEGT. Here the CDR3 DNA reads TGTGCCAGCAGTGACGGCAGGGGGTCCAATGAGCAGTTCTTC. This codes for CASSDGRGSNEQFF.

The chain links TRBV2 to TRBJ1-1; D is undetermined. The V and J ends lost 3 bases and 1 base respectively, with 9 bases between them. The CDR3 length is 14 residues. Per the germline V gene, CDR1 is SNHLY and CDR2 is FYNNEI. CDR3 sequence: CASSDGGWNTEAFF. The CDR3 nucleotides are TGTGCCAGCAGTGATGGAGGGTGGAACACTGAAGCTTTCTTT. The variable domain in full, with the rest retrieved from reference TRBV2 and TRBJ1-1, is EPEVTQTPSHQVTQMGQEVILRCVPISNHLYFYWYRQILGQKVEFLVSFYNNEISEKSEIFDDQFSVERPDGSNFTLKIRSTKLEDSAMYFCASSDGGWNTEAFFGQGTRLTVV.

The chain couples TRBV27 to TRBJ1-1; 7 bases line up with TRBD1. J was trimmed by 0 bases and V by 3 bases; bases with no gene match: 4. This CDR3 is 15 amino acids long. The germline V gene has CDR1 MNHEY and CDR2 SMNVEV (reference sequence). The CDR3 is CASSFLTGLNTEAFF. The DNA of the CDR3 is TGTGCCAGCAGTTTCCTGACAGGGTTGAACACTGAAGCTTTCTTT.

The CDR3 spells CASSARPRTGPYNEQFF. Here the CDR3 DNA reads TGCGCCAGCAGCGCGCGTCCCCGGACAGGTCCCTACAATGAGCAGTTCTTC. The chain carries TRBV5-1 and TRBJ2-1, with 7 nucleotides matching TRBD1. The CDR3 has 17 amino acids. From germline, CDR1 is SGHRS and CDR2 YFSETQ. J gave up 2 bases and V 4 bases, and 12 bases lay outside the gene matches.

The chain employs TRBV19 and TRBJ1-5; D is unresolved. Germline loops: CDR1 LNHDA, CDR2 SQIVND (reference sequence). CDR3 size: 18 residues. Trimming removed 5 bases at V and 9 bases at J, with 29 bases between. This CDR3 is CASSAGSEFSVFKLPQHF. The CDR3 nucleotides are TGTGCCAGTAGTGCGGGATCGGAGTTCTCTGTTTTTAAGTTGCCCCAGCATTTT.

This sequence joins TRBV7-9 and TRBJ2-7; no clear D gene. The CDR3 spans 13 residues. Trimming stripped 4 bases from V and 0 bases from J, with 7 bases between. Germline lookup yields CDR1 SEHNR and CDR2 FQNEAQ (reference sequence). The CDR3, as DNA: TGTGCCAGCAGCTCTATAAGCTCCTACGAGCAGTACTTC. As protein: CASSSISSYEQYF.

CDR3 region: CASSGAAGGREQYF. In DNA, the CDR3 is TGTGCCAGCAGTGGGGCAGCGGGGGGGCGCGAGCAGTACTTC. This chain links TRBV6-1 with TRBJ2-7; 10 bases map to TRBD2. Trimming removed 4 bases from V and 6 bases from J; junction bases left unmatched: 6. The CDR3 spans 14 residues. The germline V gene has CDR1 MNHNS and CDR2 SASEGT.

A few counts support this clone. This sequence joins TRBV5-4 and TRBJ1-1; D is unclear. This CDR3 contains 11 residues. Trimming removed 1 base from V and 2 bases from J, with 0 bases in between. CDR1 and CDR2 from the germline V gene are SGHNT and YYREEE (reference sequence). The CDR3 protein is CASSLNTEAFF. As DNA, the CDR3 is TGTGCCAGCAGCTTGAACACTGAAGCTTTCTTT.

J is TRBJ1-5 and V is TRBV7-9, with a tentative D call TRBD1 (5 bases). Germline CDR1 and CDR2: SEHNR and FQNEAQ (reference sequence). The CDR3 consists of 14 residues. V lost 4 bases and J lost 3, with 10 bases in between. CDR3 sequence: CASSSGRLNQPQHF. CDR3 DNA sequence: TGTGCCAGCAGCTCGGGACGGCTCAATCAGCCCCAGCATTTT.

This chain links TRBV19 with TRBJ2-2; 11 nucleotides align to TRBD2. V lost 2 bases to trimming and J lost 6 bases; unmatched junction nucleotides: 5. The germline V gene encodes CDR1 LNHDA and CDR2 SQIVND (reference sequence). This CDR3 is 16 amino acids long. The CDR3 spells CASSISVSGRAGELFF. The CDR3 region has the DNA TGTGCCAGTAGTATATCGGTTAGCGGGAGGGCCGGGGAGCTGTTTTTT.

J is TRBJ2-7 and V is TRBV4-2, with D tentatively TRBD1 or TRBD2 (5 bases each). The CDR3 has 15 amino acids. In germline, CDR1 is LGHNA, CDR2 YNFKEQ. Trimming took 5 bases from V and 2 from J, leaving 16 bases between them. The CDR3 nucleotides are TGTGCCAGCAGCGAAATCCAGGGACCGACCTACGAGCAGTACTTC. Translation gives CASSEIQGPTYEQYF.

V gene TRBV27 combines with J gene TRBJ1-1; TRBD1 might be the D (5 bases). Germline V lookup: CDR1 MNHEY, CDR2 SMNVEV (reference sequence). The germline V and J ends were trimmed by 4 bases and 4 bases, with 13 bases remaining between them. The CDR3 covers 14 residues. The CDR3 region has the DNA TGTGCCAGCAGTTGGACGGGGGTAAGCACTGAAGCTTTCTTT. This encodes CASSWTGVSTEAFF.

This sequence joins TRBV15 and TRBJ2-5; no clear D gene. This CDR3 comprises 13 residues. Trimming left V 0 bases short and J 5 bases short, with 7 bases between. Germline assignment: CDR1 LNHNV and CDR2 YYDKDF (reference sequence). CDR3: CATSRDQSETQYF. The CDR3 DNA sequence: TGTGCCACCAGCAGAGATCAATCGGAGACCCAGTACTTC.

This chain connects TRBV28 to TRBJ2-7; 10 bases fit TRBD2. Germline V gene lookup returns CDR1 MDHEN and CDR2 SYDVKM. V lost 3 bases to trimming and J lost 3 bases; unmatched junction nucleotides: 5. The CDR3 is made up of 15 amino acids. This CDR3 is CASSFSSGRFYEQYF. In nucleotides, the CDR3 is TGTGCCAGCAGTTTTTCTAGCGGGAGATTCTACGAGCAGTACTTC.

V and J are TRBV27 and TRBJ2-1, with D hard to call. The V gene lost 8 bases and the J gene lost 0 bases, with 11 bases spanning the gap. The CDR3 runs 14 residues. From germline, CDR1 is MNHEY and CDR2 SMNVEV (reference sequence). The CDR3 DNA follows: TGTGCCAGCTCCCTCGACTCCTCCTACAATGAGCAGTTCTTC. Its protein product is CASSLDSSYNEQFF.

The chain's CDR3 is CASSVKEGPSNTGELFF. The CDR3, as DNA: TGTGCCAGCAGCGTAAAGGAAGGCCCTTCGAACACCGGGGAGCTGTTTTTT. The rearrangement joins TRBV9 to TRBJ2-2; D gene ambiguous. The CDR3 runs 17 residues. Trimming pared 1 base from V and 0 bases from J, leaving 13 bases between. CDR1 is SGDLS and CDR2 is YYNGEE in the germline V gene.

The DNA of the CDR3 is TGTGCCAGCAGCTTCTCTAGGTTCTCTGGGGCCAACGTCCTGACTTTC. Protein: CASSFSRFSGANVLTF. V gene TRBV5-4 combines with J gene TRBJ2-6; D gene unclear. The germline V gene has CDR1 SGHNT and CDR2 YYREEE (reference sequence). The CDR3 sequence is 16 residues long. Trimming shortened V by 2 bases and J by 0 bases, and 9 bases separated the two germline ends.

V is TRBV30 and J is TRBJ1-2; D is unclear. The CDR3 length is 12 residues. CDR1 GTSNPN and CDR2 SVGIG come from the germline V gene (reference sequence). The germline V and J ends were trimmed by 3 bases and 8 bases, with 13 bases remaining between them. Here the CDR3 reads CAWSAFREGYTF. The CDR3 nucleotides are TGTGCCTGGAGCGCTTTTCGGGAAGGCTACACCTTC.

J is TRBJ2-5 and V is TRBV29-1; TRBD2 agrees at 14 bases. Germline V gene data show CDR1 as SQVTM and CDR2 as ANQGSEA. This CDR3 comprises 16 residues. The junction had 9 bases not matched to a gene; V was cut back by 4 bases and J by 5 bases. CDR3 sequence (DNA): TGCAGCGTTGCCGGGACTAGCGGGAGCACGGTGGAGACCCAGTACTTC. It yields the protein CSVAGTSGSTVETQYF.

The rearrangement uses TRBV13 and TRBJ2-3; D perhaps matches TRBD1 (5 bases). The CDR3 has 14 amino acids. The V gene's germline CDR1 is PRHDT and CDR2 FYEKMQ (reference sequence). V shed 5 bases and J shed 2 bases, with 11 bases lying between them. The CDR3 sequence: CASSPDRNTDTQYF. The CDR3 DNA reads TGTGCCAGCAGCCCAGACAGAAACACAGATACGCAGTATTTT.

V and J are TRBV6-5 and TRBJ1-1; the D is unclear. V was cut by 8 bases and J by 4 bases, with 11 bases left in between. The CDR3 contains 12 residues. CDR1 is MNHEY, CDR2 SVGAGI, per germline. The CDR3 DNA sequence: TGTGCCAGCCGGAAGGGAGGCACTGAAGCTTTCTTT. It translates to CASRKGGTEAFF.

V and J are TRBV5-6 and TRBJ2-2, with TRBD1 matching 8 bases. Germline V gives CDR1 SGHDT, CDR2 YYEEEE. This CDR3 contains 19 residues. The V and J ends lost 5 bases and 4 bases, in that order; junction bases with no gene match: 19. The DNA of the CDR3 is TGTGCCAGCAGGATAACCGGGACAGGTAATCCCGAGGGCACCGGGGAGCTGTTTTTT. It is translated as CASRITGTGNPEGTGELFF.

The rearrangement links TRBV2 to TRBJ1-1; TRBD1 is a possible D gene (6 bases). From germline, CDR1 is SNHLY and CDR2 FYNNEI. The CDR3 has 13 amino acids. The germline V and J ends were trimmed by 5 bases and 3 bases, with 10 bases remaining between them. Written as DNA, the CDR3 is TGTGCCAGCAGTACAGGGCTCGACACTGAAGCTTTCTTT. It encodes CASSTGLDTEAFF.